These 23 T cell receptor beta chains were all obtained from the same sample, sequenced in a study of vaccination effects on CD4 cells after COVID-19. These receptors have no known antigen. Clones were sequenced by immunoSEQ multiplex PCR, and TCRdb holds only the in-frame ones, with some missing. The table has about 63,000 clones, 70% to 85% seen once. ViraFEST used viral peptide pools to expand antigen-specific CD4+ T cells before sequencing. Researchers isolated CD4+ T cells once less than 13 days of culture had elapsed. None of the vaccinated had previously contracted SARS-CoV-2, and their nucleocapsid antibodies tested negative. The material sequenced was CD4+ T cells from PBMCs cultured with HCoV-OC43 spike peptides, taken before COVID-19 vaccination. Noted subset: HCoV-OC43 spike overlapping peptide pool stimulation. These receptors were collected from a human donor who received a COVID-19 vaccine.

The chain couples TRBV7-2 to TRBJ2-3; D is ambiguous. CDR3 length: 13 amino acids. Trimming cost V 1 base and J 4 bases, with 6 bases left between them. CDR1 is SGHTA, CDR2 FQGNSA, per germline. CDR3 DNA sequence: TGTGCCAGCAGCTTAGGGGTAGCAGATACGCAGTATTTT. It specifies CASSLGVADTQYF.

The chain employs TRBV6-5 and TRBJ1-6, with 9 bases aligning to TRBD1. Germline CDR1 MNHEY, CDR2 SVGAGI. The CDR3 is 14 residues long. V lost 6 bases and J lost 10; bases outside the gene matches: 7. CDR3 residues: CASRAGQGRSPLHF. CDR3 coding DNA: TGTGCCAGCAGGGCGGGACAGGGCCGGTCACCCCTCCACTTT.

The chain has TRBV19 and TRBJ1-3; tentatively, D is TRBD1 (6 bases). This CDR3 comprises 13 residues. V was clipped by 4 bases and J by 3 bases, with 7 bases between them. Per the germline V gene, CDR1 is LNHDA and CDR2 is SQIVND (reference sequence). CDR3 sequence (DNA): TGTGCCAGTAGTACGACAGGTGGAAACACCATATATTTT. It codes for CASSTTGGNTIYF.

This clone was recorded once. The V call is TRBV11-3, the J call TRBJ1-3, with TRBD1 as a possible D gene (6 bases). The V end was cut by 6 bases, the J end by 0 bases, with 9 bases between. This CDR3 spans 14 amino acids. Per the germline V gene, CDR1 is SGHNT and CDR2 is YENEEA. Here the CDR3 DNA reads TGTGCCAGCAGTCAACAGGGCTCTGGAAACACCATATATTTT. This translates into CASSQQGSGNTIYF.

The J gene is TRBJ2-4, the V gene TRBV15, with D maybe TRBD2 (5 bases). With 1 base removed from V and 9 bases from J, the gap between germline ends came to 10 bases. The CDR3 consists of 13 residues. The germline CDR1 and CDR2 sequences are LNHNV and YYDKDF (reference sequence). CDR3 sequence: CATSRGGSGIQYF. DNA for the CDR3: TGTGCCACCAGCAGAGGAGGGTCGGGCATTCAGTACTTC. Combining the CDR3 with reference TRBV15 and TRBJ2-4 gives the whole variable domain DAMVIQNPRYQVTQFGKPVTLSCSQTLNHNVMYWYQQKSSQAPKLLFHYYDKDFNNEADTPDNFQSRRPNTSFCFLDIRSPGLGDTAMYLCATSRGGSGIQYFGAGTRLSVL.

The chain combines TRBV18 with TRBJ2-3; 7 bases are a match to TRBD1. The length of the CDR3 is 13 residues. V lost 2 bases, J lost 6 bases, and 2 bases stayed unmatched. Germline V gene data show CDR1 as KGHSH and CDR2 as LQKENI. CDR3 DNA sequence: TGTGCCAGCTCACCAGACAGGGCGGATACGCAGTATTTT. Translating gives CASSPDRADTQYF.

This chain links TRBV9 with TRBJ2-5; 12 nucleotides agree with TRBD1. CDR1 is SGDLS and CDR2 is YYNGEE in the germline V gene. With V trimmed by 4 bases and J by 5 bases, 9 bases remained unmatched. This CDR3 spans 16 amino acids. CDR3 region: CASSLWGTGGAETQYF. In nucleotides, the CDR3 is TGTGCCAGCAGCCTCTGGGGGACAGGGGGCGCGGAGACCCAGTACTTC.

This clone was detected only a few times. The V gene is TRBV27, the J gene TRBJ2-7, with 9 bases lining up with TRBD1. V dropped 5 bases and J dropped 5; count of bases not matched to a gene: 4. The CDR3 contains 13 residues. In germline, CDR1 is MNHEY, CDR2 SMNVEV (reference sequence). The CDR3 DNA reads TGTGCCAGCAGTACGGGACAGGGCCACGAGCAGTACGTC. Residues: CASSTGQGHEQYV.

The CDR3 sequence: CASSFGTGEGTQYF. Here the CDR3 DNA reads TGTGCCAGCAGTTTCGGGACAGGGGAAGGCACGCAGTATTTT. The chain uses TRBV6-5 and TRBJ2-3; 10 bases are shared with TRBD1. CDR3 length equals 14 residues. In germline, CDR1 is MNHEY, CDR2 SVGAGI. V shed 4 bases and J 9 bases; nucleotides not matched to a gene: 7.

This clone was observed once. The chain links TRBV20-1 to TRBJ1-6; 8 bases fit TRBD1. V trimming: 3 bases; J trimming: 10 bases; junction bases outside the gene matches: 11. Germline CDR1 DFQATT, CDR2 SNEGSKA (reference sequence). CDR3 length: 15 amino acids. This CDR3 reads CSASVQGALRSPLHF. CDR3 DNA sequence: TGCAGTGCTAGTGTCCAGGGGGCCCTTCGGTCACCCCTCCACTTT.

The chain is built from TRBV7-3 and TRBJ1-1; D might be TRBD1 (5 bases). Germline-derived CDR1 and CDR2 are SGHTA and FQGTGA. The CDR3 is made up of 14 amino acids. Trimming left V 0 bases short and J 5 bases short, with 10 bases between. The CDR3 reads CASSLTPGFTEAFF. CDR3 nucleotides: TGTGCCAGCAGCTTAACTCCAGGGTTTACTGAAGCTTTCTTT.

The rearrangement joins TRBV14 to TRBJ2-5; D is ambiguous. V shed 1 base and J shed 2 bases, with 14 bases lying between them. The CDR3 spans 16 residues. Germline CDR1 is SGHDN and CDR2 is FVKESK. DNA for the CDR3: TGTGCCAGCAGCCAAGGACGTATCACCCCACAAGAGACCCAGTACTTC. This gives the protein CASSQGRITPQETQYF.

The genes are TRBV28 and TRBJ1-5; tentatively, D is TRBD1 (5 bases). Germline CDR1 reads MDHEN; CDR2 reads SYDVKM. The CDR3 runs 16 residues. Trimming took off 2 bases at V and 5 bases at J, with 16 bases between the two ends. CDR3: CASSLGWGREDQPQHF. The CDR3 DNA sequence: TGTGCCAGCAGTTTAGGTTGGGGCAGGGAGGATCAGCCCCAGCATTTT.

J is TRBJ2-3 and V is TRBV5-1, with no clear D. CDR1 and CDR2 from the germline V gene are SGHRS and YFSETQ. The CDR3 loop spans 12 amino acids. Trimming shortened V by 0 bases and J by 5 bases, and 4 bases separated the two germline ends. CDR3 nucleotides: TGCGCCAGCAGCTTGGAGGGAGATACGCAGTATTTT. Protein sequence: CASSLEGDTQYF.

This rearrangement joins TRBV7-9 to TRBJ2-3, with D possibly matching TRBD1 (5 bases). CDR1 is SEHNR and CDR2 is FQNEAQ in the germline V gene (reference sequence). V gave up 5 bases and J gave up 2 bases, with 14 bases separating them. CDR3 length equals 15 residues. CDR3 region: CASSPAKGVTDTQYF. The CDR3 bases are TGTGCCAGCAGCCCGGCTAAAGGGGTCACAGATACGCAGTATTTT.

This clone was seen only once. The chain links TRBV7-8 to TRBJ2-2, with D possibly matching TRBD2 (6 bases). Germline V gene lookup returns CDR1 SGHVS and CDR2 FQNEAQ. Trimming removed 0 bases from V and 3 bases from J, with 14 bases in between. There are 17 residues in the CDR3. The CDR3 is CASSLAYQGGDTGELFF. CDR3 coding DNA: TGTGCCAGCAGCTTAGCGTATCAGGGAGGCGACACCGGGGAGCTGTTTTTT.

The CDR3 sequence is CASSFDRLTTQYF. CDR3 in DNA: TGTGCCAGCAGTTTCGACAGGTTAACGACCCAGTACTTC. This chain links TRBV6-2 or TRBV6-3 with TRBJ2-5, with D possibly being TRBD1 (6 bases). Between the trimmed V and J ends, which lost 4 bases and 7 bases, there was a span of 13 bases. The germline CDR1 and CDR2 sequences are MNHEY and SVGEGT. The CDR3 extends over 13 amino acids.

J is TRBJ1-5 and V is TRBV6-2 or TRBV6-3; 8 nucleotides line up with TRBD1. The V gene end was trimmed by 6 bases and the J gene end by 3 bases; junction bases not matched to a gene: 13. The CDR3 extends over 17 amino acids. Germline assignment: CDR1 MNHEY and CDR2 SVGEGT. In nucleotides, the CDR3 is TGTGCCAGCAGCTCACCCCCGGACAGGGCGCCCAATCAGCCCCAGCATTTT. Amino acid sequence: CASSSPPDRAPNQPQHF.

This clone occurred once. The genes are TRBV7-2 and TRBJ2-5, with TRBD2 as a possible D gene (7 bases). Trimming took 4 bases from V and 1 from J, leaving 10 bases between them. The germline gives CDR1 SGHTA, CDR2 FQGNSA. The CDR3 totals 14 residues. CDR3 amino acids: CASSSGGLQETQYF. The CDR3 region has the DNA TGTGCCAGCAGCTCCGGGGGGCTCCAAGAGACCCAGTACTTC. Variable domain in full (rest from reference TRBV7-2 and TRBJ2-5): GAGVSQSPSNKVTEKGKDVELRCDPISGHTALYWYRQSLGQGLEFLIYFQGNSAPDKSGLPSDRFSAERTGGSVSTLTIQRTQQEDSAVYLCASSSGGLQETQYFGPGTRLLVL.

The chain uses TRBV24-1 and TRBJ2-5; TRBD1 matches at 9 bases. The ends lost 4 bases at V and 2 bases at J; junction bases unmatched: 4. The CDR3 runs to 15 residues. Germline CDR1 reads KGHDR; CDR2 reads SFDVKD. CDR3 nucleotide sequence: TGTGCCACCAGTGACACAGGGGGCGAGCAAGAGACCCAGTACTTC. Its protein product is CATSDTGGEQETQYF.

This rearrangement joins TRBV5-8 to TRBJ2-5, with TRBD1 identical over 8 bases. Germline loops: CDR1 SGHTS, CDR2 YDEGEE. The CDR3 length is 20 residues. The junction had 24 bases not matched to a gene; V was cut back by 7 bases and J by 1 base. The CDR3 nucleotides are TGTGCCAGCCCGAATGGCTGGGCAGGGGGCCGGGGGTCCTCCCAAGAGACCCAGTACTTC. Protein sequence: CASPNGWAGGRGSSQETQYF.

The chain joins TRBV5-3 to TRBJ2-2; no definite D call. TRBV5-3 falls under the ORF class, with uncertain function. The germline V and J ends were trimmed by 5 bases and 2 bases, with 10 bases remaining between them. The CDR3 runs 14 residues. In DNA, the CDR3 is TGTGCCAGAAGTTCCGACGGAAACACCGGGGAGCTGTTTTTT. Residues: CARSSDGNTGELFF.

J is TRBJ2-3 and V is TRBV5-1; tentative D call: TRBD2 (6 bases). The CDR3 sequence is 16 residues long. The V and J ends lost 2 bases and 2 bases respectively, with 15 bases between them. Germline CDR1 reads SGHRS; CDR2 reads YFSETQ. CDR3 coding DNA: TGCGCCAGCAGCTTCACCTTAGCGGCCCACACAGATACGCAGTATTTT. This translates into CASSFTLAAHTDTQYF.